These 5 T cell receptor beta chains were all obtained from the same sample, sequenced in a study of blood T cell repertoires in COVID-19. Assay used: immunoSEQ multiplex PCR; TCRdb lists only in-frame clones, some missing. The data show some 96,000 clones, 87% seen once. Source material: peripheral blood. The receptors come from a man between 25 and 39 years old in a cohort sampled during active COVID-19.

This chain links TRBV6-5 with TRBJ2-3; possible D gene TRBD2, 5 bases. In germline, CDR1 is MNHEY, CDR2 SVGAGI. This CDR3 contains 13 residues. V was shortened by 6 bases and J by 4 bases, with 11 bases between the two germline ends. In nucleotides, the CDR3 is TGTGCCAGCAGCAAACTAGGACCAGATACGCAGTATTTT. It yields the protein CASSKLGPDTQYF.

In DNA form, the CDR3 reads TGTGCCAGTAGAACCATCACGGACAGGGGGCCACGGGAAGCTTTCTTT. Amino acids: CASRTITDRGPREAFF. This chain joins TRBV19 and TRBJ1-1, with TRBD1 matching 11 bases. Germline values: CDR1 LNHDA, CDR2 SQIVND (reference sequence). CDR3 size: 16 residues. The V segment lost 6 bases and the J segment 8 bases; nucleotides outside the gene matches: 14.

V is TRBV14 and J is TRBJ1-1, with 7 bases fitting TRBD1. V lost 5 bases and J lost 4; bases outside the gene matches: 7. There are 14 residues in the CDR3. Germline CDR1 reads SGHDN; CDR2 reads FVKESK. CDR3 sequence: CASSDRALATEAFF. The CDR3 DNA reads as TGTGCCAGCAGCGACAGGGCGTTGGCCACTGAAGCTTTCTTT.

The chain carries TRBV6-6 and TRBJ1-4; tentatively, D is TRBD1 (6 bases). Between the trimmed V and J ends, which lost 5 bases and 0 bases, there was a span of 7 bases. CDR3 length: 14 residues. The germline V gene has CDR1 MNHNY and CDR2 SVGAGI (reference sequence). The CDR3 protein is CASSPGATNEKLFF. The CDR3 nucleotides are TGTGCCAGCAGTCCAGGGGCAACTAATGAAAAACTGTTTTTT.

In this sample, this clone turned up once. The chain links TRBV19 to TRBJ2-4, with TRBD1 matching over 9 bases. Trimming removed 3 bases from V and 0 bases from J; junction bases left unmatched: 6. Looked up from germline, CDR1 is LNHDA and CDR2 is SQIVND (reference sequence). The CDR3 is made up of 17 amino acids. DNA of the CDR3: TGTGCCAGTAGTATGCGGACAGGGGATGGAGCCAAAAACATTCAGTACTTC. Translation gives CASSMRTGDGAKNIQYF.